These 8 T cell receptor beta chains share one sample of origin, sequenced in a study of CD8 T cells in ankylosing spondylitis (dated by TCRdb to between 2016 and 2019). Receptor amplification or capture employed 5' RACE. The instrument was an Illumina HiSeq 2500. TCRdb applied fastp at Q25 and MiXCR to the public reads, then kept only in-frame beta chains. Rows are combined by CDR3 protein, so each entry shows the most common genes and DNA. Recorded for this sample are just over 300,000 distinct CDR3 sequences; 20% to 25% of them occurred a single time. The ten largest make up 3.5% of the sample. The sequenced material came from blood, either unsorted or a sorted T cell fraction (not recorded which). All receptors come from a female donor with ankylosing spondylitis or in good health (not recorded which).

The chain uses TRBV7-8 and TRBJ2-4; tentative D call: TRBD1 (6 bases). V lost 4 bases and J lost 7, with 17 bases in between. This CDR3 is built from 15 residues. CDR1 is SGHVS and CDR2 is FQNEAQ in the germline V gene. This chain's CDR3 is CASSSFSERGNIQYF. The CDR3 bases are TGTGCCAGCAGCTCATTTAGTGAGAGGGGGAACATTCAGTACTTC.

The chain has TRBV12-2 and TRBJ2-2; the table gives TRBD2 as D, unverified against the DNA. TRBV12-2 is deemed a pseudogene. The CDR3 totals 20 residues. The CDR3 bases are TGTGCAAGTCGCATTACTTATTCTCCCGGGACTAGCGGGAACACCGGGGAGCTGTTTTTT. Its protein product is CASRITYSPGTSGNTGELFF.

This clonotype was observed at least ten times. CDR3 nucleotide sequence: TGTGCCAGCAGCCTCCCAGGCGATCTTACAGATACGCAGTATTTT. Residues: CASSLPGDLTDTQYF. V and J are TRBV5-6 and TRBJ2-3; no definite D call. V gave up 4 bases and J gave up 3 bases, with 15 bases separating them. CDR1 and CDR2 from the germline V gene are SGHDT and YYEEEE. This CDR3 is 15 amino acids long.

This clonotype was seen more than once but under ten times. The J gene is TRBJ2-1, the V gene TRBV5-5, with D hard to call. The CDR3 spans 13 residues. The germline V and J ends were trimmed by 0 bases and 7 bases, with 8 bases remaining between them. Germline assignment: CDR1 SGHKS and CDR2 YYEKEE (reference sequence). CDR3 DNA: TGTGCCAGCAGCTTGGGTCCTACTAATGAGCAGTTCTTC. This codes for CASSLGPTNEQFF.

The chain combines TRBV20-1 with TRBJ2-1; TRBD2 agrees at 8 bases. CDR1 DFQATT and CDR2 SNEGSKA come from the germline V gene (reference sequence). The V gene end was trimmed by 5 bases and the J gene end by 9 bases; junction bases not matched to a gene: 12. The CDR3 is 14 residues long. The CDR3, as DNA: TGCAGTGCTGTCCCTGGGGGGGCGGGAGGTGAGCAGTTCTTC. As protein: CSAVPGGAGGEQFF.

The rearrangement joins TRBV7-2 to TRBJ2-3, with D uncertain. Trimming cost V 2 bases and J 7 bases, with 13 bases left between them. The CDR3 sequence is 14 residues long. Germline values: CDR1 SGHTA, CDR2 FQGNSA. The CDR3 DNA sequence: TGTGCCAGCAGCTTATCCACCCCTGGGAATACGCAGTATTTT. The encoded protein is CASSLSTPGNTQYF. Filled out from reference TRBV7-2 and TRBJ2-3, the complete variable domain reads GAGVSQSPSNKVTEKGKDVELRCDPISGHTALYWYRQSLGQGLEFLIYFQGNSAPDKSGLPSDRFSAERTGGSVSTLTIQRTQQEDSAVYLCASSLSTPGNTQYFGPGTRLTVL.

The V call is TRBV7-2, the J call TRBJ2-7; no clear D gene. Deletions cut 3 bases from V and 0 bases from J, with 9 bases between. The CDR3 contains 14 residues. CDR1 and CDR2 (germline): SGHTA, FQGNSA. DNA of the CDR3: TGTGCCAGCAGCTTGATAGTCTTCTCCTACGAGCAGTACTTC. Translated, it gives CASSLIVFSYEQYF.

The chain carries TRBV6-1 and TRBJ1-5; TRBD1 agrees at 7 bases. CDR3 size: 15 residues. V lost 6 bases to trimming and J lost 3 bases; unmatched junction nucleotides: 8. Germline assignment: CDR1 MNHNS and CDR2 SASEGT. The CDR3 coding sequence is TGTGCCAGCAGCCACGACAGGGCACTCAATCAGCCCCAGCATTTT. As protein: CASSHDRALNQPQHF.